The text below deals with one T cell receptor (beta chain). Clones were sequenced by immunoSEQ multiplex PCR, and TCRdb holds only the in-frame ones, with some missing. The sample records tens of thousands of clones, 80% to 90% being singletons. This sample is drawn from a study of T cell responses to AZD1222 COVID-19 vaccine. CDR1 is MRHNA, CDR2 SNTAGT, per germline. Trimming took off 3 bases at V and 1 base at J, with 9 bases between the two ends. The CDR3 sequence is 15 residues long. This clonotype was sampled from an adult who received the AZD1222 COVID-19 vaccine. The V call is TRBV6-4, the J call TRBJ2-2; no definite D call. This material consisted of peripheral blood, taken 28 days after the second AZD1222 dose. The CDR3 protein is CASSEDWMNTGELFF. For the CDR3, the DNA is TGTGCCAGCAGTGAAGATTGGATGAACACCGGGGAGCTGTTTTTT.